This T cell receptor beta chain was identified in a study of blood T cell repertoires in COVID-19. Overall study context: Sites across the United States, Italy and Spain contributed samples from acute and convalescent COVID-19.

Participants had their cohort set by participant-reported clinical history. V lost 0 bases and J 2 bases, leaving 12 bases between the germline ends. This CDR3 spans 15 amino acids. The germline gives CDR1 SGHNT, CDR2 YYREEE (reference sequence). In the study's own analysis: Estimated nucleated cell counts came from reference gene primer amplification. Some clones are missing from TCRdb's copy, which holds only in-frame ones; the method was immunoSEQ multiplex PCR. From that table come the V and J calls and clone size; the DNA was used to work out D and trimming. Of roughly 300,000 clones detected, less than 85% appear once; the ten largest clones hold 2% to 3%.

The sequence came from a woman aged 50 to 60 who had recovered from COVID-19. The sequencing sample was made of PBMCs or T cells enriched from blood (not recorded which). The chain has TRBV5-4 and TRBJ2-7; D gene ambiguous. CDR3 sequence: CASSLEAAAAYEQYF. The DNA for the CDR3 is TGTGCCAGCAGCTTGGAAGCTGCGGCTGCCTACGAGCAGTACTTC.